The 14 T cell receptor beta chains below come from one sample, sequenced in a study of cytomegalovirus exposure and HLA in healthy donors. PCR involved 60 Vbeta and 13 Jbeta primers. Data came from immunoSEQ multiplex PCR; TCRdb stores just in-frame clones and leaves some out. The sample gives approximately 140,000 clones, 65% to 90% of which show up once; approximately 2.5% is in the top ten. The sequenced sample consisted of PBMCs. These receptors originate from a man aged 45-60 years in good health and CMV-seronegative.

The chain joins TRBV2 to TRBJ1-6, with TRBD1 as a possible D gene (6 bases). The CDR3 covers 13 residues. The ends were cut back, 7 bases at V and 10 bases at J, with 14 bases in the middle. CDR1 SNHLY and CDR2 FYNNEI come from the germline V gene. CDR3 loop: CASKTGIGSPLHF. CDR3 in DNA: TGTGCCAGCAAGACAGGTATCGGCTCACCCCTCCACTTT. The full variable domain, with the rest looked up from reference TRBV2 and TRBJ1-6, is EPEVTQTPSHQVTQMGQEVILRCVPISNHLYFYWYRQILGQKVEFLVSFYNNEISEKSEIFDDQFSVERPDGSNFTLKIRSTKLEDSAMYFCASKTGIGSPLHFGNGTRLTVT.

The chain carries TRBV7-3 and TRBJ2-5; 8 bases align to TRBD2. V trimming: 5 bases; J trimming: 1 base; junction bases outside the gene matches: 9. The CDR3 is made up of 16 amino acids. The V gene's germline CDR1 is SGHTA and CDR2 FQGTGA. The chain's CDR3 is CASSPGVAGIQETQYF. The CDR3 nucleotides are TGTGCCAGCAGCCCGGGGGTAGCGGGGATCCAAGAGACCCAGTACTTC.

The V gene is TRBV6-5, the J gene TRBJ1-6, with 8 bases fitting TRBD1. The CDR3 totals 15 residues. The trim removed 0 bases at V and 7 bases at J, leaving 2 bases unmatched. Per the germline V gene, CDR1 is MNHEY and CDR2 is SVGAGI. The CDR3 bases are TGTGCCAGCAGTTACTCATACAGGGGGAATTCACCCCTCCACTTT. This encodes CASSYSYRGNSPLHF.

This chain links TRBV7-9 with TRBJ1-3; D is unresolved. This CDR3 comprises 14 residues. Germline V gene lookup returns CDR1 SEHNR and CDR2 FQNEAQ (reference sequence). Trimming took off 5 bases at V and 4 bases at J, with 12 bases between the two ends. The CDR3 bases are TGTGCCAGCAGCCACGGAGGCTACGGAAACACCATATATTTT. Its protein is CASSHGGYGNTIYF.

V and J are TRBV5-6 and TRBJ2-7; D is possibly TRBD1 (6 bases). Germline V gene sequence: CDR1 SGHDT, CDR2 YYEEEE. The V and J ends lost 4 bases and 7 bases respectively, with 12 bases between them. This CDR3 contains 12 residues. The CDR3 reads CASSLTGQEQYF. The DNA for the CDR3 is TGTGCCAGCAGCCTGACAGGTCAGGAGCAGTACTTC.

This chain links TRBV9 with TRBJ2-5, with TRBD2 matching 7 bases. The CDR3 spans 14 residues. CDR1 is SGDLS, CDR2 YYNGEE, per germline. Trimming at V came to 3 bases and at J to 10 bases, leaving 12 bases not matched to a gene. As DNA, the CDR3 is TGTGCCAGCAGCGCTACGGGGAAACGGGGGGACCAGTACTTC. Residues: CASSATGKRGDQYF.

The rearrangement uses TRBV29-1 and TRBJ1-1; weak D call: TRBD1 (6 bases). This CDR3 has 12 amino acids. Germline CDR1 and CDR2: SQVTM and ANQGSEA. Trimming stripped 1 base from V and 8 bases from J, with 11 bases between. CDR3: CSVEANRVEAFF. In nucleotides, the CDR3 is TGCAGCGTTGAAGCAAACAGGGTAGAAGCTTTCTTT.

This rearrangement joins TRBV30 to TRBJ1-1, with 8 bases identical to TRBD1. The V gene's germline CDR1 is GTSNPN and CDR2 SVGIG (reference sequence). V dropped 0 bases and J dropped 1; count of bases not matched to a gene: 4. There are 15 residues in the CDR3. CDR3 coding DNA: TGTGCCTGGAGTGTGGACAGGGTAGGGAACACTGAAGCTTTCTTT. Protein sequence: CAWSVDRVGNTEAFF.

The chain combines TRBV5-1 with TRBJ2-5, with 9 bases matching TRBD2. Germline-derived CDR1 and CDR2 are SGHRS and YFSETQ. Unmatched junction bases numbered 13, after V lost 2 bases and J lost 5 bases. This CDR3 comprises 17 residues. Written as DNA, the CDR3 is TGCGCCAGCAGCTTACCGACCGGCGGGGGGGCAATGGAGACCCAGTACTTC. Translated, it gives CASSLPTGGGAMETQYF. Full variable domain (remainder filled in from reference TRBV5-1 and TRBJ2-5): KAGVTQTPRYLIKTRGQQVTLSCSPISGHRSVSWYQQTPGQGLQFLFEYFSETQRNKGNFPGRFSGRQFSNSRSEMNVSTLELGDSALYLCASSLPTGGGAMETQYFGPGTRLLVL.

In DNA form, the CDR3 reads TGTGCCAGCAGCCCGGGTAAGGCAGGGAGGTTCCACGAGCAGTACTTC. This codes for CASSPGKAGRFHEQYF. This chain joins TRBV7-9 and TRBJ2-7; D might be TRBD2 (6 bases). V was shortened by 5 bases and J by 5 bases, with 22 bases between the two germline ends. The CDR3 spans 16 residues. Germline V gene lookup returns CDR1 SEHNR and CDR2 FQNEAQ (reference sequence).

J is TRBJ2-1 and V is TRBV18; D possibly corresponds to TRBD2 (5 bases). Germline loops: CDR1 KGHSH, CDR2 LQKENI. Trimming stripped 4 bases from V and 9 bases from J, with 19 bases between. The CDR3 length is 15 residues. As DNA, the CDR3 is TGTGCCAGCTCACGAGCCCGCCAGGACTTAAGTGAGCAGTTCTTC. Translation gives CASSRARQDLSEQFF.

This clone was recorded once. The chain is built from TRBV30 and TRBJ2-7; 8 bases map to TRBD1. This CDR3 region has 14 residues. Trimming at V came to 3 bases and at J to 2 bases, leaving 6 bases not matched to a gene. CDR1 is GTSNPN, CDR2 SVGIG, per germline (reference sequence). The CDR3 DNA sequence: TGTGCCTGGAGCCAGGACAGGGCAACCTACGAGCAGTACTTC. Encoded protein: CAWSQDRATYEQYF.

This chain uses TRBV25-1 with TRBJ1-1; D is undetermined. V gave up 5 bases and J gave up 7 bases, with 11 bases separating them. Germline CDR1 is MGHDK and CDR2 is SYGVNS. CDR3 length: 12 amino acids. The CDR3, as DNA: TGTGCCAGCAGTTCCAGTGGTAATGAAGCTTTCTTT. Protein: CASSSSGNEAFF.

The V gene is TRBV29-1, the J gene TRBJ2-1; perhaps TRBD1 as D (5 bases). V shed 2 bases and J shed 2 bases, with 13 bases lying between them. Germline V gives CDR1 SQVTM, CDR2 ANQGSEA. There are 15 residues in the CDR3. CDR3 bases: TGCAGCGTTGAAAGGCGGAGCAGGGCCTACAATGAGCAGTTCTTC. Protein: CSVERRSRAYNEQFF.